These 31 T cell receptor beta chains were all obtained from the same sample, sequenced in a study of T-cell reconstitution after alpha-beta-depleted transplantation in children. This sample's TCRbeta library carried unique molecular identifier barcodes. TCRdb redid the calling of the PCR reads with MiXCR, one entry per CDR3 protein. The sample records 250,000 to 400,000 distinct CDR3 sequences, around 20% being singletons. This specimen was PBMCs, mostly from graft donor cells, taken 180 days after TCRalphabeta/CD19-depleted stem cell transplant. The source of these receptors is a male patient aged 10 to 17 who had a stem cell transplant for acute lymphoblastic leukemia, so the T cells may come from the graft donor.

This clonotype was detected only a few times. The chain couples TRBV10-3 to TRBJ2-1; perhaps TRBD2 as D (6 bases). Looked up from germline, CDR1 is ENHRY and CDR2 is SYGVKD. CDR3 length: 14 amino acids. The V and J ends lost 6 bases and 8 bases respectively, with 17 bases between them. This CDR3 is CAIRRDSQSDEQFF. As DNA, the CDR3 is TGTGCCATCAGACGGGACTCCCAGAGCGATGAGCAGTTCTTC.

This clonotype was counted at least ten times. V and J are TRBV29-1 and TRBJ2-1; TRBD2 matches at 8 bases. This CDR3 contains 14 residues. Looked up from germline, CDR1 is SQVTM and CDR2 is ANQGSEA. V dropped 4 bases and J dropped 10; count of bases not matched to a gene: 12. The CDR3 here is CSVVSGGRFQEQFF. The CDR3 DNA is TGCAGCGTTGTAAGTGGCGGGAGGTTTCAGGAGCAGTTCTTC.

This clonotype turned up a few times. The germline gene is not matched at one end of the junction; a read error may be the cause. The chain has TRBV20-1 and TRBJ2-2, with 7 bases aligning to TRBD2. The CDR3 covers 14 residues. Per germline, CDR1 DFQATT and CDR2 SNEGSKA (reference sequence). The CDR3 reads CSARGGRGTGELFF. CDR3 sequence (DNA): TGCAGTGCAAGAGGCGGGAGAGGCACCGGGGAGCTGTTTTTT.

The chain has TRBV7-2 and TRBJ1-4; D unresolved. Germline V lookup: CDR1 SGHTA, CDR2 FQGNSA. V shed 1 base and J shed 4 bases, with 7 bases lying between them. The CDR3 covers 14 residues. The CDR3 region is CASSLGGINEKLFF. The DNA for the CDR3 is TGTGCCAGCAGCTTAGGGGGAATTAATGAAAAACTGTTTTTT.

V usage is TRBV12-3 or TRBV12-4 and J usage is TRBJ2-7; 7 bases fit TRBD2. This CDR3 is 17 amino acids long. The ends lost 2 bases at V and 4 bases at J; junction bases unmatched: 14. CDR3 residues: CASSLRVAGGGRYEQYF. CDR3 DNA sequence: TGTGCCAGCAGTTTAAGGGTAGCGGGTGGGGGTAGGTACGAGCAGTACTTC.

The V call is TRBV29-1, the J call TRBJ2-5; 14 bases are a match to TRBD2. Trimming removed 8 bases from V and 7 bases from J; junction bases left unmatched: 6. The CDR3 consists of 13 residues. CDR1 is SQVTM, CDR2 ANQGSEA, per germline. For the CDR3, the DNA is TGCAGCCAGGGACTAGCGGGAGCTGGGACCCAGTACTTC. Residues: CSQGLAGAGTQYF.

The V call is TRBV12-3 or TRBV12-4, the J call TRBJ2-3; D possibly corresponds to TRBD1 (6 bases). V was cut by 4 bases and J by 2 bases, with 10 bases left in between. This CDR3 has 14 amino acids. DNA for the CDR3: TGTGCCAGCAGTTGGGGGCGGGCCACAGATACGCAGTATTTT. It yields the protein CASSWGRATDTQYF.

This clonotype was observed a handful of times. This chain connects TRBV20-1 to TRBJ2-6; 7 bases agree with TRBD1. Germline CDR1 DFQATT, CDR2 SNEGSKA (reference sequence). V lost 4 bases, J lost 2 bases, and 5 bases stayed unmatched. The CDR3 runs 15 residues. The CDR3 coding sequence is TGCAGTGCTACCCAACAGGGGCCTGGGGCCAACGTCCTGACTTTC. Protein sequence: CSATQQGPGANVLTF.

This clonotype has only a few counts. The genes are TRBV5-1 and TRBJ1-1, with a weak D call TRBD1 (6 bases). CDR1 is SGHRS, CDR2 YFSETQ, per germline. The CDR3 spans 17 residues. V lost 0 bases and J lost 1, with 16 bases in between. The CDR3 DNA is TGCGCCAGCAGCTTGGTCCTCGTGGGACACCAGAACACTGAAGCTTTCTTT. Residues: CASSLVLVGHQNTEAFF.

The rearrangement uses TRBV5-4 and TRBJ2-3; no firm D call. The CDR3 length is 13 residues. The germline V gene encodes CDR1 SGHNT and CDR2 YYREEE (reference sequence). Deletions cut 2 bases from V and 5 bases from J, with 9 bases between. The CDR3 is CASSFSLIDTQYF. DNA of the CDR3: TGTGCCAGCAGCTTTTCCCTCATAGATACGCAGTATTTT. The entire variable domain, with the rest obtained from reference TRBV5-4 and TRBJ2-3, is as follows: ETGVTQSPTHLIKTRGQQVTLRCSSQSGHNTVSWYQQALGQGPQFIFQYYREEENGRGNFPPRFSGLQFPNYSSELNVNALELDDSALYLCASSFSLIDTQYFGPGTRLTVL.

This clonotype was recorded a few times. This chain links TRBV15 with TRBJ2-1, with 14 bases identical to TRBD2. J gave up 8 bases and V 2 bases, and 8 bases lay outside the gene matches. Germline values: CDR1 LNHNV, CDR2 YYDKDF (reference sequence). The CDR3 is 17 amino acids. In nucleotides, the CDR3 is TGTGCCACCAGCAGAACCGGGACTAGCGGGAGAAAAGATGAGCAGTTCTTC. Amino acids: CATSRTGTSGRKDEQFF.

This clonotype was seen only a few times. This chain links TRBV20-1 with TRBJ2-3; D gene uncertain. This CDR3 has 11 residues. Deletions cut 2 bases from V and 6 bases from J, with 6 bases between. Looked up from germline, CDR1 is DFQATT and CDR2 is SNEGSKA (reference sequence). As DNA, the CDR3 is TGCAGTGCTAGATCCGGGGATACGCAGTATTTT. Translating it yields CSARSGDTQYF.

The rearrangement links TRBV20-1 to TRBJ2-6, with D perhaps TRBD2 (6 bases). V dropped 2 bases and J dropped 2 bases, with 7 bases sitting between them. This CDR3 has 14 residues. CDR1 and CDR2 (germline): DFQATT, SNEGSKA (reference sequence). This CDR3 is CSARLAAGANVLTF. CDR3 in DNA: TGCAGTGCTAGATTAGCGGCTGGGGCCAACGTCCTGACTTTC.

V gene TRBV20-1 combines with J gene TRBJ2-7, with D perhaps TRBD1 (6 bases). The V end lost 6 bases, the J end lost 3 bases, and 12 bases lay between the germline ends. Germline V gene data show CDR1 as DFQATT and CDR2 as SNEGSKA (reference sequence). This CDR3 comprises 12 residues. The CDR3 DNA follows: TGCAGTGCCAGACAGGCCCTCTACGAGCAGTACTTC. It is translated as CSARQALYEQYF.

This clonotype was detected a few times. The rearrangement links TRBV29-1 to TRBJ1-1; D is uncertain. Trimming pared 7 bases from V and 0 bases from J, leaving 15 bases between. CDR1 SQVTM and CDR2 ANQGSEA come from the germline V gene. The CDR3 contains 14 residues. The CDR3 loop is CSGNSVRMNTEAFF. Written as DNA, the CDR3 is TGCAGCGGAAACAGCGTGCGGATGAACACTGAAGCTTTCTTT.

The chain employs TRBV15 and TRBJ2-5; 8 positions match TRBD2. The CDR3 has 14 amino acids. Germline V gene sequence: CDR1 LNHNV, CDR2 YYDKDF (reference sequence). Germline trimming cut 1 base from V and 4 bases from J; bases unmatched to any gene: 2. The CDR3 spells CATSRGLAGETQYF. The CDR3 nucleotides read TGTGCCACCAGCAGAGGTCTAGCGGGAGAGACCCAGTACTTC.

This chain links TRBV5-1 with TRBJ2-2; 7 bases line up with TRBD2. V gave up 8 bases and J gave up 4 bases; unmatched junction bases: 11. Per the germline V gene, CDR1 is SGHRS and CDR2 is YFSETQ. The CDR3 loop spans 15 amino acids. DNA for the CDR3: TGCGCCAGTTCACGTCGGGAGGTTGGCACCGGGGAGCTGTTTTTT. It translates to CASSRREVGTGELFF.

In its sample, this clonotype was seen a few times. The V call is TRBV4-1, the J call TRBJ2-1; perhaps D is TRBD1 or TRBD2 (6 bases each). V was cut by 2 bases and J by 5 bases, with 25 bases left in between. The CDR3 has 19 amino acids. Germline V gives CDR1 MGHRA, CDR2 YSYEKL. CDR3 in DNA: TGCGCCAGCAGCCAACGGGAGAAAAGAGTAGGGGGTAGTAACAATGAGCAGTTCTTC. It translates to CASSQREKRVGGSNNEQFF.

This clonotype has only a few counts. V and J are TRBV6-6 and TRBJ1-2, with 7 bases lining up with TRBD1. This CDR3 is built from 13 residues. V dropped 2 bases and J dropped 3; count of bases not matched to a gene: 0. Germline V gene lookup returns CDR1 MNHNY and CDR2 SVGAGI (reference sequence). For the CDR3, the DNA is TGTGCCAGCAGTTACACAGGGGACTATGGCTACACCTTC. Residues: CASSYTGDYGYTF.

This chain links TRBV6-5 with TRBJ2-5; D ambiguous. The CDR3 loop spans 14 amino acids. Per the germline V gene, CDR1 is MNHEY and CDR2 is SVGAGI. The V end lost 0 bases, the J end lost 8 bases, and 13 bases lay between the germline ends. The CDR3 DNA follows: TGTGCCAGCAGTTACTCCCTCAGACTGACAACCCAGTACTTC. It codes for CASSYSLRLTTQYF.

The chain links TRBV25-1 to TRBJ2-7, with D possibly being TRBD1 (5 bases). The V end lost 0 bases, the J end lost 3 bases, and 9 bases lay between the germline ends. Germline V CDR1 and CDR2: MGHDK, SYGVNS. This CDR3 has 14 residues. Here the CDR3 DNA reads TGTGCCAGCAGTGAATATAACAGGTACTACGAGCAGTACTTC. It is translated as CASSEYNRYYEQYF.

This clonotype showed up just once. Here the CDR3 reads CASTPRGGLAVNYEQYF. The CDR3 DNA follows: TGTGCCAGCACACCGCGTGGGGGACTAGCGGTGAACTACGAGCAGTACTTC. The chain uses TRBV13 and TRBJ2-7; 11 bases fit TRBD2. The V gene end was trimmed by 7 bases and the J gene end by 3 bases; junction bases not matched to a gene: 14. CDR3 length: 17 residues. Per germline, CDR1 PRHDT and CDR2 FYEKMQ (reference sequence).

Many counts were recorded for this clonotype. This chain connects TRBV5-1 to TRBJ2-1, with D perhaps TRBD2 (6 bases). The CDR3 length is 10 residues. From germline, CDR1 is SGHRS and CDR2 YFSETQ. V dropped 7 bases and J dropped 15 bases, with 14 bases sitting between them. DNA for the CDR3: TGCGCCAGCGGGGGGTCCCGTCGGTTCTTC. It codes for CASGGSRRFF.

This clonotype was seen only once. The chain joins TRBV5-1 to TRBJ2-1; D perhaps matches TRBD1 (6 bases). V lost 3 bases and J 7 bases, leaving 14 bases between the germline ends. The CDR3 has 14 amino acids. Germline loops: CDR1 SGHRS, CDR2 YFSETQ. CDR3 sequence reads: CASSSARGANEQFF. CDR3 coding DNA: TGCGCCAGCAGCTCAGCCAGGGGAGCTAATGAGCAGTTCTTC.

This chain connects TRBV5-1 to TRBJ1-1, with TRBD1 as a possible D gene (5 bases). Trimming pared 0 bases from V and 3 bases from J, leaving 12 bases between. The CDR3 spans 15 residues. The germline gives CDR1 SGHRS, CDR2 YFSETQ. CDR3 nucleotides: TGCGCCAGCAGCTTGGAGGGGACCGCGTACACTGAAGCTTTCTTT. Its translation is CASSLEGTAYTEAFF.

The gene calls are TRBV20-1 and TRBJ1-1; TRBD1 matches at 7 bases. The CDR3 length is 15 residues. Germline CDR1 is DFQATT and CDR2 is SNEGSKA (reference sequence). Trimming cost V 3 bases and J 0 bases; bases outside gene matches: 7. The CDR3 reads CSARSDRRLNTEAFF. The CDR3 DNA reads as TGCAGTGCTAGGTCGGACAGGAGATTGAACACTGAAGCTTTCTTT.

This sequence joins TRBV10-3 and TRBJ2-5; the match to TRBD2 covers 7 bases. CDR3 length equals 13 residues. The V gene's germline CDR1 is ENHRY and CDR2 SYGVKD. The ends lost 4 bases at V and 5 bases at J; junction bases unmatched: 4. In DNA, the CDR3 is TGTGCCATCAGTGTAGGACTAGTGGAGACCCAGTACTTC. This codes for CAISVGLVETQYF.

The rearrangement links TRBV15 to TRBJ2-4, with unresolved D. Germline V gene lookup returns CDR1 LNHNV and CDR2 YYDKDF (reference sequence). This CDR3 contains 17 residues. V lost 1 base to trimming and J lost 0 bases, with 13 bases between them. The CDR3: CATSRVRMAVAKNIQYF. CDR3 DNA: TGTGCCACCAGCAGAGTGAGGATGGCTGTAGCCAAAAACATTCAGTACTTC.

The gene calls are TRBV27 and TRBJ1-5; the D gene is possibly TRBD1 (6 bases). This CDR3 region has 14 residues. Trimming cost V 2 bases and J 6 bases, with 11 bases left between them. Germline lookup yields CDR1 MNHEY and CDR2 SMNVEV (reference sequence). As DNA, the CDR3 is TGTGCCAGCAGTTTAAACAGGGAGGGTCAGCCCCAGCATTTT. This gives the protein CASSLNREGQPQHF.

The chain carries TRBV6-6 and TRBJ2-5; D gene ambiguous. The CDR3 length is 11 residues. V lost 6 bases and J lost 5, with 7 bases in between. The germline CDR1 and CDR2 sequences are MNHNY and SVGAGI (reference sequence). The chain's CDR3 is CASRVLETQYF. The CDR3 region has the DNA TGTGCCAGCAGGGTACTGGAGACCCAGTACTTC.

This clonotype came up once. J is TRBJ2-4 and V is TRBV3-1; 8 positions agree with TRBD1. The V and J ends lost 6 bases and 1 base, in that order; junction bases with no gene match: 8. Per the germline V gene, CDR1 is LGHDT and CDR2 is YNNKEL (reference sequence). This CDR3 has 16 amino acids. The CDR3 nucleotides are TGTGCCAGCAGTCGCCAGGGGGCGCGGGCCAAAAACATTCAGTACTTC. It encodes CASSRQGARAKNIQYF. The whole variable domain, remainder taken from reference TRBV3-1 and TRBJ2-4, is DTAVSQTPKYLVTQMGNDKSIKCEQNLGHDTMYWYKQDSKKFLKIMFSYNNKELIINETVPNRFSPKSPDKAHLNLHINSLELGDSAVYFCASSRQGARAKNIQYFGAGTRLSVL.